The rows below give T cell receptor beta chains drawn from one sample of a study of shared clonotypes between healthy human individuals. Sequenced by immunoSEQ multiplex PCR; TCRdb stores in-frame clones only, minus some. The sample gives 1,400,000 or so clones, approximately 98.5% of which show up once; about 0.4% is in the top ten. Sequencing was done on a sample of naive CD4+ T cells sorted from blood. These receptor sequences come from a man under 40 in good health. The CDR3 runs from the conserved cysteine through the conserved F or W. The D gene is left open where the match is weak. Part of the rows lack a size; the others show once, few, many or a class for expanded clones.

clone_size,j_call,d_call,v_call,cdr3_nt,cdr3_aa
few,TRBJ1-2,-,TRBV19,TGTGCCAGTAGTAGGGGGTTAAATGGCTACACCTTC,CASSRGLNGYTF
-,TRBJ2-1,TRBD2,TRBV27,TGTGCCAGCAGCCGAGCTAGCGGGAGGGGCGATGAGCAGTTCTTC,CASSRASGRGDEQFF
once,TRBJ2-3,TRBD2,TRBV5-5,TGTGCCAGCAGCTTGGGGGGCGGACTAGCAGCCCGCACAGATACGCAGTATTTT,CASSLGGGLAARTDTQYF
-,TRBJ2-7,TRBD1,TRBV6-9,TGTGCCAGCAACCCCGGGCCAGGGGGCCCCTACGAGCAGTACTTC,CASNPGPGGPYEQYF
-,TRBJ1-5,-,TRBV19,TGTGCCAGTAGTATAGATCTAACGGGACAGCCCCAGCATTTT,CASSIDLTGQPQHF
-,TRBJ1-5,TRBD1,TRBV6-6,TGTGCCAGCAGAGGGACAGGGGGCCTGAATCAGCCCCAGCATTTT,CASRGTGGLNQPQHF
-,TRBJ2-5,-,TRBV9,TGTGCCCCCATCGGGTTATCGGGGTTTTCTCCACAAGAGACCCAGTACTTC,CAPIGLSGFSPQETQYF
once,TRBJ2-3,-,TRBV30,TGTGCCTGGAGTAGTGGGGGGGGCGTCACAGATACGCAGTATTTT,CAWSSGGGVTDTQYF
-,TRBJ2-1,-,TRBV7-8,TGTGCCAGCACGGAGGACCGTATGTATGAGCAGTTCTTC,CASTEDRMYEQFF
-,TRBJ2-2,-,TRBV21-1,TGTGCCAGCCTTCCCGGGGGGGGCTCGAACACCGGGGAGCTGTTTTTT,CASLPGGGSNTGELFF
-,TRBJ2-5,TRBD2,TRBV6-1,TGTGCCAGCAGTGAATGGGGGACTAGCGGGGAGACCCAGTACTTC,CASSEWGTSGETQYF
-,TRBJ2-1,-,TRBV7-9,TGTGCCAGCAGCTTCATAAATGAGCAGTTCTTC,CASSFINEQFF
-,TRBJ1-2,-,TRBV11-2,TGTGCCAGCAGCTTAGGCAAGGGGGACTATGGCTACACCTTC,CASSLGKGDYGYTF
-,TRBJ1-4,-,TRBV27,TGTGCCAGCAGCAACCAGGCCCACGGGGAAAAACTGTTTTTT,CASSNQAHGEKLFF
-,TRBJ2-2,-,TRBV4-3,TGCGCCAGCAGCCTTGAGCCCCTCCGCGGCGACACCGGGGAGCTGTTTTTT,CASSLEPLRGDTGELFF
-,TRBJ2-7,-,TRBV19,TGTGCCAGTAGTATCACTTATACAGGGTTCCACGAGCAGTACTTC,CASSITYTGFHEQYF
-,TRBJ2-1,-,TRBV7-2,TGTGCCAGCAGCTTAGCGCCCGGAGTTGGAGCCTACAATGAGCAGTTCTTC,CASSLAPGVGAYNEQFF
once,TRBJ2-3,TRBD1,TRBV9,TGTGCCAGCAGCGCCCACCTACCGGGACAGGGCGCAGATACGCAGTATTTT,CASSAHLPGQGADTQYF
-,TRBJ2-6,-,TRBV9,TGTGCCAGCAGCGTAGACTCTGGGGCCAACGTCCTGACTTTC,CASSVDSGANVLTF
once,TRBJ2-5,TRBD1,TRBV7-2,TGTGCCAGCAGGTGGCGGACAGGGGAAGAGACCCAGTACTTC,CASRWRTGEETQYF
once,TRBJ1-1,-,TRBV2,TGTGCCAGCAGTGATCAGGGGAACACTGAAGCTTTCTTT,CASSDQGNTEAFF
-,TRBJ2-2,TRBD1,TRBV4-1,TGCGCCAGCAGCCGACAGGGGGCGCATAACACCGGGGAGCTGTTTTTT,CASSRQGAHNTGELFF
-,TRBJ2-5,-,TRBV18,TGTGCCAGCTCACGGGAGACCCAGTACTTC,CASSRETQYF
-,TRBJ1-5,-,TRBV7-8,TGTGCCAGCAGCCCTTCCCAGAGGGCTAGCAATCAGCCCCAGCATTTT,CASSPSQRASNQPQHF
-,TRBJ2-7,-,TRBV7-2,TGTGCCAGCAGCTTAGTGTCGGGAGATACATCCTACGAGCAGTACTTC,CASSLVSGDTSYEQYF
-,TRBJ2-2,TRBD1,TRBV7-2,TGTGCCAGCAGCTTAAGCCGACAGGGGGCTACCGGGGAGCTGTTTTTT,CASSLSRQGATGELFF
-,TRBJ1-3,-,TRBV14,TGTGCCAGCAGCCCACGGGTTGCCTTCTCTGGAAACACCATATATTTT,CASSPRVAFSGNTIYF
-,TRBJ2-7,-,TRBV2,TGTGCCAGCAGTGCAGGGGTCTCCTACGAGCAGTACTTC,CASSAGVSYEQYF
-,TRBJ2-7,-,TRBV2,TGTGCCAGCAGTGAGAACAGGGCCATGGGAAACTACGAGCAGTACTTC,CASSENRAMGNYEQYF
-,TRBJ2-4,-,TRBV7-8,TGTGCCAGCAGCTTAGTGGCGGATATGCTAGCCAAAAACATTCAGTACTTC,CASSLVADMLAKNIQYF
-,TRBJ2-1,TRBD2,TRBV6-6,TGTGCCAGCCGGGGTCTAGCGGGAGGGGATAATGAGCAGTTCTTC,CASRGLAGGDNEQFF
-,TRBJ1-1,TRBD1,TRBV6-9,TGTGCCAGGAGAACAGGGGCGGCGGACACTGAAGCTTTCTTT,CARRTGAADTEAFF
once,TRBJ1-2,-,TRBV28,TGTGCCAGCAGTTTGACTTCCCCAGAGGATTCGGGTGGCTACACCTTC,CASSLTSPEDSGGYTF
-,TRBJ1-4,-,TRBV28,TGTGCCAGCAGTCCCGGGACGGGGGGACTGTTTTTT,CASSPGTGGLFF
-,TRBJ2-1,TRBD2,TRBV18,TGTGCCAGCTCACCGCTGGCGGGAGGGCTGTTCTTC,CASSPLAGGLFF
-,TRBJ1-5,TRBD1,TRBV6-4,TGTGCCAGCAGTCGAGACAGGGACCAGCCCCAGCATTTT,CASSRDRDQPQHF
-,TRBJ2-7,TRBD2,TRBV19,TGTGCCAGCACCGCCAAGGGACTAGCGTGGGACGAGCAGTACTTC,CASTAKGLAWDEQYF
-,TRBJ2-1,-,TRBV28,TGTGCCAGCAGTTTCGCAGGTTGGAATGAGCAGTTCTTC,CASSFAGWNEQFF
-,TRBJ1-4,-,TRBV30,TGTGCCTGGAGTGTTTTTACAGGGAAAACTAATGAAAAACTGTTTTTT,CAWSVFTGKTNEKLFF
-,TRBJ2-7,-,TRBV21-1,TGTGCCAGCGGACGACAGGGGGCTAACGAGCAGTACTTC,CASGRQGANEQYF
-,TRBJ2-7,-,TRBV5-6,TGTGCCAGCAGCTTGGCGGGTCTCTACGAGCAGTACTTC,CASSLAGLYEQYF
-,TRBJ2-2,-,TRBV30,TGTGCCTGGAGAACACCCAGGGAGCTGTTTTTT,CAWRTPRELFF
-,TRBJ2-1,-,TRBV7-3,TGTGCCAGCAGCTTAGCGATCGACGCCGAGCAGTTCTTC,CASSLAIDAEQFF
-,TRBJ1-5,TRBD1,TRBV10-3,TGTGCCATCAGTGAGTCCGGGACAGTTAATCAGCCCCAGCATTTT,CAISESGTVNQPQHF
-,TRBJ2-5,-,TRBV7-2,TGTGCCAGCAGCTTAGCTGCACTCCGAGAGACCCAGTACTTC,CASSLAALRETQYF
once,TRBJ1-4,-,TRBV6-6,TGTGCCAGCAGTTACGAGGGGTTCCCTGAAAAACTGTTTTTT,CASSYEGFPEKLFF
-,TRBJ2-7,-,TRBV5-1,TGCGCCAGCAGCCTGACAGGTTTCTCCTACGAGCAGTACTTC,CASSLTGFSYEQYF
-,TRBJ2-7,-,TRBV29-1,TGCAGCGTTGTCCGCCAGAGTATTGAGGACGAGCAGTACTTC,CSVVRQSIEDEQYF
-,TRBJ2-7,-,TRBV11-2,TGTGCCAGCAGAGAGGGAACCTACGAGCAGTACTTC,CASREGTYEQYF
-,TRBJ2-7,-,TRBV6-5,TGTGCCAGCAGATTAGTGGGTACCTACGAGCAGTACTTC,CASRLVGTYEQYF
-,TRBJ1-1,-,TRBV18,TGTGCCAGCTCACCTGCCAGGGATACTGAAGCTTTCTTT,CASSPARDTEAFF
-,TRBJ2-1,TRBD2,TRBV9,TGTGCCAGCAGCCCTCGGACTAGCGGAGGCAATGAGCAGTTCTTC,CASSPRTSGGNEQFF
-,TRBJ2-7,TRBD1,TRBV4-1,TGCGCCAGCAGCCACCCGGGACAGGGCTACGAGCAGTACTTC,CASSHPGQGYEQYF
-,TRBJ1-2,-,TRBV20-1,TGCGGACGTGGGGTGATCTATGGCTACACCTTC,CGRGVIYGYTF
-,TRBJ2-2,-,TRBV7-2,TGTGCCAGCAGCTTAGCCCAGGGAACGACCGGGGAGCTGTTTTTT,CASSLAQGTTGELFF
-,TRBJ2-2,TRBD1,TRBV29-1,TGCAGCGTTGGCAATCTAGGACAGGGGCCCGGGGAGCTGTTTTTT,CSVGNLGQGPGELFF